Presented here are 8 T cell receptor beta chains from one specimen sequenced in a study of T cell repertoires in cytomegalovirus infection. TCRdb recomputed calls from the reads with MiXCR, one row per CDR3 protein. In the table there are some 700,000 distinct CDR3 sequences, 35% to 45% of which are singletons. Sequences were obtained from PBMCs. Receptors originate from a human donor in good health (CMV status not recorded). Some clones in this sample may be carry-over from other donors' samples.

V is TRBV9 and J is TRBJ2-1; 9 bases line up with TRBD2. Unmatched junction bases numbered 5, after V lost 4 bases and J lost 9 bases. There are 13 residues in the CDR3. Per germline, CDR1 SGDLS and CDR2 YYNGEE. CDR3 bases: TGTGCCAGCAGCCAGGGGACTAGCCCTGAGCAGTTCTTC. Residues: CASSQGTSPEQFF.

CDR3: CASSPSGVGGNTIYF. Written as DNA, the CDR3 is TGTGCCAGCAGCCCGTCGGGGGTCGGGGGAAACACCATATATTTT. The chain links TRBV28 to TRBJ1-3; perhaps TRBD1 as D (5 bases). The CDR3 runs 15 residues. CDR1 is MDHEN, CDR2 SYDVKM, per germline. Between the trimmed V and J ends, which lost 6 bases and 4 bases, there was a span of 16 bases.

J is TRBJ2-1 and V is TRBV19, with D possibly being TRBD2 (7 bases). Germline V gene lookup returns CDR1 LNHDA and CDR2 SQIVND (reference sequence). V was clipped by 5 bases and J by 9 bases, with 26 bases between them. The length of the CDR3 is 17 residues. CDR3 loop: CASSLRRGGAEVREQFF. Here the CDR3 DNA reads TGTGCCAGTAGTCTACGAAGGGGGGGGGCTGAGGTCCGTGAGCAGTTCTTC.

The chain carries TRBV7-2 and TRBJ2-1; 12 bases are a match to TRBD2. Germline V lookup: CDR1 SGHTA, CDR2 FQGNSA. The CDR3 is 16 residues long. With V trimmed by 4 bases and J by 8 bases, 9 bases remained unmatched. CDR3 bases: TGTGCCAGCAGCTGGCCTAGCGGGAGGGCCAAGGATGAGCAGTTCTTC. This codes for CASSWPSGRAKDEQFF.

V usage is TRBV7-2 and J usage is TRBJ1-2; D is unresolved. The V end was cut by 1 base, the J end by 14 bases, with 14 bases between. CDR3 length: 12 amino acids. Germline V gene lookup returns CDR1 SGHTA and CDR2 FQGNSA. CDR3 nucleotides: TGTGCCAGCAGCTTAGAAGGGCAGCCCTTTACCTTC. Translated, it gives CASSLEGQPFTF.

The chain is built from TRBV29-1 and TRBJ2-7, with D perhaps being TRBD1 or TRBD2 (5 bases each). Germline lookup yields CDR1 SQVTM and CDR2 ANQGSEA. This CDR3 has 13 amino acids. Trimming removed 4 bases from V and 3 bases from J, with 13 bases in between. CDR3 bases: TGCAGCGTTGTTCGCACGGGGCTCTACGAGCAGTACTTC. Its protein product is CSVVRTGLYEQYF.

CDR3 coding DNA: TGTGCCAGCAGCGACGTCAGTGGTCGGCGGCCCTACAATGAGCAGTTCTTC. This gives the protein CASSDVSGRRPYNEQFF. V gene TRBV5-4 combines with J gene TRBJ2-1; D call uncertain. Germline CDR1 SGHNT, CDR2 YYREEE (reference sequence). Trimming stripped 4 bases from V and 2 bases from J, with 19 bases between. The CDR3 extends over 17 amino acids. Full variable domain (outside the CDR3, taken from reference TRBV5-4 and TRBJ2-1): ETGVTQSPTHLIKTRGQQVTLRCSSQSGHNTVSWYQQALGQGPQFIFQYYREEENGRGNFPPRFSGLQFPNYSSELNVNALELDDSALYLCASSDVSGRRPYNEQFFGPGTRLTVL.

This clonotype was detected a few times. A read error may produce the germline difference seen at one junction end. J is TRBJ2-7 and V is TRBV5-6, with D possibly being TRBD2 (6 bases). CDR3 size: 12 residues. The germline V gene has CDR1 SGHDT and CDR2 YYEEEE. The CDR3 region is CASSHQEGPEDF. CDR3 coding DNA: TGTGCCAGCAGCCATCAGGAGGGACCGGAGGATTTC.